The sequence of this T cell receptor beta chain was determined in a study of cytomegalovirus exposure and HLA in healthy donors. 60 Vbeta and 13 Jbeta primers were used in PCR. Profiled with immunoSEQ multiplex PCR; TCRdb holds only in-frame clones, not every one. Altogether some 130,000 clones are present, around 81% being singletons, with the ten largest covering about 1.8%. Study-level points and caveats: The study flagged approximately 180 TCR beta chains as cytomegalovirus-associated. There were reportedly fewer N-insertions in an Asian-associated ancestry cluster than the approximately 670-donor mean, in a later analysis.

Germline loops: CDR1 SGHTA, CDR2 FQGTGA. The CDR3 is made up of 13 amino acids. Trimming removed 2 bases from V and 6 bases from J, with 8 bases in between. Comment on this clone: What it recognizes is unknown.

Sequences were obtained from PBMCs. The receptor was isolated from a woman in her forties or fifties in good health and CMV-seronegative. The rearrangement links TRBV7-3 to TRBJ2-1; D remains unclear. As DNA, the CDR3 is TGTGCCAGCAGCTTATATAGATCCAATGAGCAGTTCTTC. Protein: CASSLYRSNEQFF. Full variable domain (outside the CDR3, taken from reference TRBV7-3 and TRBJ2-1): GAGVSQTPSNKVTEKGKYVELRCDPISGHTALYWYRQSLGQGPEFLIYFQGTGAADDSGLPNDRFFAVRPEGSVSTLKIQRTERGDSAVYLCASSLYRSNEQFFGPGTRLTVL.